The 31 T cell receptor beta chains given below trace back to one sample, sequenced in a study of somatic mutations in cytotoxic T cells in rheumatoid arthritis. This table comes from immunoSEQ multiplex PCR, and its TCRdb copy is limited to in-frame clones, with some not included. The profile covers 5,500 to 8,500 clones, with about 68% appearing a single time and roughly 35% taken by the ten largest. The sample consisted of CD8+ T cells sorted from blood. Receptors originate from a woman between 55 and 75 years old in good health.

The chain employs TRBV4-3 and TRBJ2-7; 7 positions agree with TRBD2. Germline V CDR1 and CDR2: LGHNA, YSLEER. The CDR3 is made up of 15 amino acids. V lost 4 bases and J lost 3; bases outside the gene matches: 9. CDR3 sequence: CASSPDTGGIYEQYF. In DNA, the CDR3 is TGCGCCAGCAGCCCAGACACGGGAGGTATCTACGAGCAGTACTTC.

The rearrangement uses TRBV27 and TRBJ2-5, with 10 positions matching TRBD2. V trimming: 5 bases; J trimming: 4 bases; junction bases outside the gene matches: 10. Germline values: CDR1 MNHEY, CDR2 SMNVEV (reference sequence). The CDR3 length is 16 residues. This CDR3 is CASSPTSGYVGETQYF. CDR3 nucleotide sequence: TGTGCCAGCAGTCCGACTAGCGGGTATGTGGGAGAGACCCAGTACTTC.

This clone was counted once. The chain carries TRBV7-9 and TRBJ2-1; the D gene is possibly TRBD2 (5 bases). Per germline, CDR1 SEHNR and CDR2 FQNEAQ (reference sequence). This CDR3 is built from 13 residues. Between the trimmed V and J ends, which lost 5 bases and 7 bases, there was a span of 12 bases. The CDR3 is CASSPDSENEQFF. The CDR3 nucleotides read TGTGCCAGCAGCCCGGACTCGGAGAATGAGCAGTTCTTC.

This chain links TRBV2 with TRBJ2-5; TRBD2 might be the D (5 bases). Trimming shortened V by 6 bases and J by 3 bases, and 14 bases separated the two germline ends. This CDR3 has 14 amino acids. Per germline, CDR1 SNHLY and CDR2 FYNNEI. Written as DNA, the CDR3 is TGTGCCAGCAGCCCGGACTTATTAGAAGAGACCCAGTACTTC. Protein product: CASSPDLLEETQYF.

This clone has more than one count but fewer than ten. The rearrangement links TRBV9 to TRBJ1-1; D remains unclear. The CDR3 extends over 15 amino acids. The V and J ends lost 4 bases and 5 bases respectively, with 18 bases between them. Germline V CDR1 and CDR2: SGDLS, YYNGEE. The CDR3 is CASSSTWAGGTEAFF. The DNA of the CDR3 is TGTGCCAGCAGCTCAACTTGGGCAGGCGGGACTGAAGCTTTCTTT.

The V gene is TRBV11-1, the J gene TRBJ2-3, with 7 nucleotides matching TRBD1. CDR1 is SGHAT, CDR2 FQDESV, per germline (reference sequence). The CDR3 runs 15 residues. V lost 7 bases to trimming and J lost 3 bases; unmatched junction nucleotides: 10. CDR3 residues: CASTPRDSSTDTQYF. CDR3 coding DNA: TGTGCCAGCACCCCCCGGGACAGCTCAACAGATACGCAGTATTTT.

This clone was seen only once. The J gene is TRBJ2-1, the V gene TRBV30; 11 nucleotides agree with TRBD2. This CDR3 comprises 14 residues. CDR1 and CDR2 from the germline V gene are GTSNPN and SVGIG (reference sequence). Written as DNA, the CDR3 is TGTTCCCATAGCGGGGGGGTCTCTGGGAATGAGCAGTTCTTC. The encoded protein is CSHSGGVSGNEQFF. Full variable domain (rest looked up from reference TRBV30 and TRBJ2-1): SQTIHQWPATLVQPVGSPLSLECTVEGTSNPNLYWYRQAAGRGLQLLFYSVGIGQISSEVPQNLSASRPQDRQFILSSKKLLLSDSGFYLCSHSGGVSGNEQFFGPGTRLTVL.

V gene TRBV7-2 combines with J gene TRBJ2-1, with D uncertain. V was clipped by 1 base and J by 8 bases, with 15 bases between them. Germline CDR1 reads SGHTA; CDR2 reads FQGNSA. The CDR3 consists of 15 residues. The CDR3 nucleotides are TGTGCCAGCAGCTTAGAATTTTCCAGTATCTATGAGCAGTTCTTC. Amino acid sequence: CASSLEFSSIYEQFF.

The chain couples TRBV4-1 to TRBJ2-7, with TRBD1 matching over 10 bases. V dropped 3 bases and J dropped 2; count of bases not matched to a gene: 4. The CDR3 is 15 amino acids. Germline lookup yields CDR1 MGHRA and CDR2 YSYEKL. The CDR3 nucleotides read TGCGCCAGCAGCCAGGGGACAGGGGAGGCCTACGAGCAGTACTTC. As protein: CASSQGTGEAYEQYF.

The genes are TRBV4-1 and TRBJ2-7, with 9 bases fitting TRBD2. The V and J ends lost 1 base and 3 bases, in that order; junction bases with no gene match: 7. Looked up from germline, CDR1 is MGHRA and CDR2 is YSYEKL. The CDR3 has 16 residues. CDR3 protein: CASSQVESGGYYEQYF. CDR3 DNA sequence: TGCGCCAGCAGCCAAGTAGAGAGCGGGGGGTACTACGAGCAGTACTTC.

The rearrangement joins TRBV7-2 to TRBJ2-7, with 9 bases fitting TRBD1. In germline, CDR1 is SGHTA, CDR2 FQGNSA. Unmatched junction bases numbered 6, after V lost 5 bases and J lost 4 bases. The CDR3 covers 14 residues. The CDR3, as DNA: TGTGCCAGCAGCCGGGGACAGGGATTATACGAGCAGTACTTC. It yields the protein CASSRGQGLYEQYF.

This chain connects TRBV7-9 to TRBJ1-1, with 7 bases lining up with TRBD1. The germline V gene has CDR1 SEHNR and CDR2 FQNEAQ (reference sequence). Germline trimming cut 4 bases from V and 4 bases from J; bases unmatched to any gene: 3. This CDR3 spans 13 amino acids. CDR3 loop: CASSYGTVTEAFF. CDR3 bases: TGTGCCAGCAGCTACGGGACAGTCACTGAAGCTTTCTTT. The full variable domain, rest sourced from reference TRBV7-9 and TRBJ1-1, is DTGVSQNPRHKITKRGQNVTFRCDPISEHNRLYWYRQTLGQGPEFLTYFQNEAQLEKSRLLSDRFSAERPKGSFSTLEIQRTEQGDSAMYLCASSYGTVTEAFFGQGTRLTVV.

The gene calls are TRBV12-5 and TRBJ2-2, with TRBD1 matching over 10 bases. Germline CDR1 LGHNT, CDR2 FRNRAP. V lost 4 bases and J lost 0; bases outside the gene matches: 2. The CDR3 is made up of 16 amino acids. The CDR3 DNA is TGTGCTAGTGGTTCAGGACAGGGGGCGAACACCGGGGAGCTGTTTTTT. Its translation is CASGSGQGANTGELFF.

The V call is TRBV9, the J call TRBJ2-1; the D gene is possibly TRBD2 (6 bases). V lost 3 bases, J lost 5 bases, and 12 bases lay in between. Per germline, CDR1 SGDLS and CDR2 YYNGEE. The CDR3 spans 14 residues. CDR3 sequence: CASSALGGDNEQFF. CDR3 nucleotide sequence: TGTGCCAGCAGCGCCCTGGGGGGAGACAATGAGCAGTTCTTC.

The rearrangement links TRBV25-1 to TRBJ1-1, with D perhaps matching TRBD1 (5 bases). Trimming removed 4 bases at V and 1 base at J, with 7 bases between. The CDR3 contains 13 residues. From germline, CDR1 is MGHDK and CDR2 SYGVNS. The CDR3: CASSGGENTEAFF. DNA of the CDR3: TGTGCCAGCAGTGGGGGCGAGAACACTGAAGCTTTCTTT.

This clone was seen a few times. The chain is built from TRBV27 and TRBJ2-7; D is undetermined. Germline CDR1 is MNHEY and CDR2 is SMNVEV (reference sequence). The CDR3 has 16 residues. Deletions cut 5 bases from V and 1 base from J, with 18 bases between. The CDR3 bases are TGTGCCAGCAGTCCCCTTGAAGATAGCTGGTCCTACGAGCAGTACTTC. Translated, it gives CASSPLEDSWSYEQYF.

V gene TRBV19 combines with J gene TRBJ1-1, with TRBD1 identical over 9 bases. The CDR3 runs 14 residues. Germline CDR1 is LNHDA and CDR2 is SQIVND (reference sequence). The V and J ends lost 7 bases and 6 bases, in that order; junction bases with no gene match: 9. The CDR3 nucleotides read TGTGCCAGTACCTGGACAGGGGATGGGGCTGAAGCTTTCTTT. It specifies CASTWTGDGAEAFF.

This chain joins TRBV27 and TRBJ2-7; 8 nucleotides align to TRBD1. Unmatched junction bases numbered 7, after V lost 4 bases and J lost 2 bases. Germline CDR1 reads MNHEY; CDR2 reads SMNVEV (reference sequence). The CDR3 extends over 15 amino acids. CDR3 residues: CASSYLDRGTYEQYF. CDR3 coding DNA: TGTGCCAGCAGTTACCTCGACAGGGGAACCTACGAGCAGTACTTC.

This rearrangement joins TRBV29-1 to TRBJ2-7; D might be TRBD1 (5 bases). V lost 0 bases and J 2 bases, leaving 11 bases between the germline ends. The CDR3 is made up of 14 amino acids. Germline CDR1 is SQVTM and CDR2 is ANQGSEA. The CDR3, as DNA: TGCAGCGTTGAAGAAAGAGGCAGGGCCTACGAGCAGTACTTC. This sequence encodes CSVEERGRAYEQYF.

V gene TRBV9 combines with J gene TRBJ2-7; possibly TRBD1 for D (5 bases). V was cut by 4 bases and J by 0 bases, with 17 bases left in between. The CDR3 runs to 16 residues. CDR1 is SGDLS, CDR2 YYNGEE, per germline. The CDR3 sequence: CASSPSGQGVSYEQYF. The CDR3 DNA reads TGTGCCAGCAGCCCTAGTGGGCAGGGTGTCTCCTACGAGCAGTACTTC. The complete variable domain, with remaining parts taken from reference TRBV9 and TRBJ2-7, reads DSGVTQTPKHLITATGQRVTLRCSPRSGDLSVYWYQQSLDQGLQFLIQYYNGEERAKGNILERFSAQQFPDLHSELNLSSLELGDSALYFCASSPSGQGVSYEQYFGPGTRLTVT.

V gene TRBV6-1 combines with J gene TRBJ2-5, with 8 bases matching TRBD1. The V and J ends lost 3 bases and 3 bases, in that order; junction bases with no gene match: 12. Germline CDR1 is MNHNS and CDR2 is SASEGT. This CDR3 has 17 amino acids. The CDR3, as DNA: TGTGCCAGCAGTGATTCGATTCCCGGGACAGGTGAAGAGACCCAGTACTTC. As protein: CASSDSIPGTGEETQYF.

CDR3 loop: CAFPPGQGLDEQFF. As DNA, the CDR3 is TGTGCCTTCCCCCCGGGACAGGGGCTCGATGAGCAGTTCTTC. The gene calls are TRBV30 and TRBJ2-1; TRBD1 aligns across 10 bases. V lost 7 bases, J lost 8 bases, and 11 bases stayed unmatched. Germline CDR1 and CDR2: GTSNPN and SVGIG (reference sequence). The CDR3 consists of 14 residues.

The genes are TRBV4-1 and TRBJ2-5, with TRBD2 matching 9 bases. This CDR3 spans 15 amino acids. After removal of 4 bases from V and 1 base from J, the junction contained 4 bases not matched to a gene. Germline V lookup: CDR1 MGHRA, CDR2 YSYEKL. The CDR3 sequence: CASSLGLATQETQYF. CDR3 coding DNA: TGCGCCAGCAGCCTCGGACTAGCGACCCAAGAGACCCAGTACTTC.

The chain has TRBV28 and TRBJ2-7, with D possibly matching TRBD2 (6 bases). CDR3 length: 17 amino acids. With 5 bases removed from V and 0 bases from J, the gap between germline ends came to 20 bases. The germline V gene encodes CDR1 MDHEN and CDR2 SYDVKM. CDR3 in amino acids: CASSLLGGERPSYEQYF. In DNA form, the CDR3 reads TGTGCCAGCAGTCTACTCGGCGGGGAAAGGCCCTCCTACGAGCAGTACTTC.

The chain carries TRBV1 and TRBJ1-5; the DNA was not used to check the table's D call, TRBD1. TRBV1 is noted as a pseudogene. CDR3 length: 16 residues. CDR3 amino acids: CTSSQGLGRFNQPQHF. The CDR3 region has the DNA TGCACCAGCAGCCAAGGATTGGGCAGGTTCAATCAGCCCCAGCATTTT.

This clone has only one observation. The chain couples TRBV9 to TRBJ2-5; D not certain. The DNA end is a closer match to TRBJ2-7, so the J assignment may be wrong. Germline CDR1 and CDR2: SGDLS and YYNGEE. This CDR3 contains 16 residues. The CDR3 sequence: CASSVDPSRSTYEQYF. CDR3 nucleotides: TGTGCCAGCAGCGTAGACCCCTCGCGCTCTACCTACGAGCAGTACTTC.

This chain connects TRBV4-1 to TRBJ2-3; 7 bases fit TRBD2. V dropped 3 bases and J dropped 5; count of bases not matched to a gene: 14. The germline V gene has CDR1 MGHRA and CDR2 YSYEKL. This CDR3 comprises 17 residues. CDR3 sequence: CASSQYLVAGVGDTQYF. In nucleotides, the CDR3 is TGCGCCAGCAGCCAGTACTTAGTGGCGGGAGTCGGAGATACGCAGTATTTT.

This clone was detected only a few times. One junction end disagrees with the germline gene, perhaps due to a read error. The gene calls are TRBV7-7 and TRBJ2-1, with 8 bases lining up with TRBD2. The CDR3 extends over 19 amino acids. Germline V gene data show CDR1 as SSHAT and CDR2 as FNYEAQ (reference sequence). The CDR3 reads CASSLGNSPGGPRGNEQFF. CDR3 coding DNA: TGTGCTAGCAGCTTGGGGAACTCACCGGGAGGGCCTAGGGGCAATGAGCAGTTCTTC.

This rearrangement joins TRBV5-6 to TRBJ1-2, with D possibly being TRBD1 (6 bases). CDR3 length: 14 residues. Looked up from germline, CDR1 is SGHDT and CDR2 is YYEEEE. The V gene lost 0 bases and the J gene lost 3 bases, with 9 bases spanning the gap. CDR3 DNA sequence: TGTGCCAGCAGCTTGGGACAGGCTCACTATGGCTACACCTTC. Translating it yields CASSLGQAHYGYTF.

The genes are TRBV19 and TRBJ2-5; D possibly corresponds to TRBD1 (7 bases). The J call could be wrong; TRBJ2-7 is a better fit for the DNA end. Germline V gives CDR1 LNHDA, CDR2 SQIVND (reference sequence). The CDR3 runs 15 residues. The CDR3 sequence is CASSVTGAGSYEQYF. The CDR3 DNA reads TGTGCCAGTAGTGTCACAGGGGCGGGAAGTTACGAGCAGTACTTC.

This CDR3 is CASSRARQGYYVNNQPQHF. CDR3 nucleotide sequence: TGTGCCAGCAGCAGGGCCCGACAGGGTTACTATGTAAACAATCAGCCCCAGCATTTT. The V and J genes are TRBV21-1 and TRBJ1-5; TRBD1 is the table's D call, not checked against the DNA. TRBV21-1 counts as a pseudogene. The CDR3 is made up of 19 amino acids.